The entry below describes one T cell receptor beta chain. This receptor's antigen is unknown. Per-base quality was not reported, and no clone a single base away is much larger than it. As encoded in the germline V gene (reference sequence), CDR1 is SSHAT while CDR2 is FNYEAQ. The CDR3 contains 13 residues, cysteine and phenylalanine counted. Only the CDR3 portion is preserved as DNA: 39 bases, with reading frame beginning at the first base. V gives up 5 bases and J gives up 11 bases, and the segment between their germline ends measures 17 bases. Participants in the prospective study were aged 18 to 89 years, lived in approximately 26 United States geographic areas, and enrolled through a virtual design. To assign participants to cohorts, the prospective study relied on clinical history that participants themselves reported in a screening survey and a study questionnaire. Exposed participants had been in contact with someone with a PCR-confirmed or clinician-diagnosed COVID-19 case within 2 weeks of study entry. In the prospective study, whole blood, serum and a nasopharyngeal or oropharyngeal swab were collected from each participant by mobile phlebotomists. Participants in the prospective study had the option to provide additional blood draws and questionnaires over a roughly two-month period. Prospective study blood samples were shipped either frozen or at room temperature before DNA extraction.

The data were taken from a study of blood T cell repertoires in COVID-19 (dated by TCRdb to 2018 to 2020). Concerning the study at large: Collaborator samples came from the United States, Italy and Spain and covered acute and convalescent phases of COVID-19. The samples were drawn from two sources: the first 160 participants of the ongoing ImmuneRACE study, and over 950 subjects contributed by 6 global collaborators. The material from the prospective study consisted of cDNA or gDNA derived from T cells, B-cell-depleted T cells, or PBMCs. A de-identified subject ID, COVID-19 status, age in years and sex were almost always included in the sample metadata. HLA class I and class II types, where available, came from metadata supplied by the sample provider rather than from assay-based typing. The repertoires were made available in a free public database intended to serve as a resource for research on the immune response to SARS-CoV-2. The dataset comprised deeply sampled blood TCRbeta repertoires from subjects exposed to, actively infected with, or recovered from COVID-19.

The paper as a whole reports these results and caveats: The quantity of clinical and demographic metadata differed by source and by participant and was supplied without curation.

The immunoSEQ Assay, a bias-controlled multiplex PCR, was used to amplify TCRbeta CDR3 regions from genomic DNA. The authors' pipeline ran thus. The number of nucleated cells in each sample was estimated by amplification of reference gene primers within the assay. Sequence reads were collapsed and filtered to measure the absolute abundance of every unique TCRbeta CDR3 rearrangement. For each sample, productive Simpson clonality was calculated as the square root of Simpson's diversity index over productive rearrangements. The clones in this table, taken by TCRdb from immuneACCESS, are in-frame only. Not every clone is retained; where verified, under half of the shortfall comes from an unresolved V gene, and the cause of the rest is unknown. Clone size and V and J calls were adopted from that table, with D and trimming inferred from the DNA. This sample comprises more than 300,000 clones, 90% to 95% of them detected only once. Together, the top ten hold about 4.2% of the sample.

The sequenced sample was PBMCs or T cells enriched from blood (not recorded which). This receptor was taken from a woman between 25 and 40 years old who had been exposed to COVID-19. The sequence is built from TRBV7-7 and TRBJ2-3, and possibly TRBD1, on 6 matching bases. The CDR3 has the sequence CASSLGPKGQQYF. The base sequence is TGTGCCAGCAGCCTTGGGCCGAAGGGACAGCAGTATTTT.